This entry lists 24 T cell receptor beta chains sequenced from one sample in a study of radiotherapy plus CTLA-4 blockade in lung cancer. Clones were sequenced by immunoSEQ multiplex PCR, and TCRdb holds only the in-frame ones, with some missing. Of under 65,000 clones listed, roughly 83% were seen once; the top ten hold 8.5%. The input for sequencing was peripheral blood, taken from a patient treated with radiotherapy plus ipilimumab. The source is a human donor with non-small cell lung cancer who had a complete response to radiotherapy plus ipilimumab.

The chain links TRBV30 to TRBJ2-5; TRBD2 might be the D (5 bases). With 0 bases removed from V and 0 bases from J, the gap between germline ends came to 8 bases. The CDR3 sequence is 14 residues long. Germline V gene lookup returns CDR1 GTSNPN and CDR2 SVGIG (reference sequence). The CDR3 bases are TGTGCCTGGAGTGTACCGGGGTACCAAGAGACCCAGTACTTC. It codes for CAWSVPGYQETQYF. The full variable domain, its missing parts supplied by reference TRBV30 and TRBJ2-5, is SQTIHQWPATLVQPVGSPLSLECTVEGTSNPNLYWYRQAAGRGLQLLFYSVGIGQISSEVPQNLSASRPQDRQFILSSKKLLLSDSGFYLCAWSVPGYQETQYFGPGTRLLVL.

The chain joins TRBV2 to TRBJ1-2, with 11 nucleotides matching TRBD1. The CDR3 has 15 residues. V was clipped by 7 bases and J by 7 bases; unmatched bases: 11. Germline V gene lookup returns CDR1 SNHLY and CDR2 FYNNEI. The CDR3 region has the DNA TGTGCCAGCACCAAAGGACAGGGGGCTTTGAGTGGCTACACCTTC. As protein: CASTKGQGALSGYTF.

V gene TRBV9 combines with J gene TRBJ2-3, with D perhaps matching TRBD2 (7 bases). The germline gives CDR1 SGDLS, CDR2 YYNGEE. V was cut by 0 bases and J by 6 bases, with 14 bases left in between. This CDR3 contains 15 residues. The CDR3 DNA reads TGTGCCAGCAGCGTAGTGAGGGGGGGCCAGGATACGCAGTATTTT. Its translation: CASSVVRGGQDTQYF.

This clone was seen once. This chain joins TRBV7-6 and TRBJ2-2; D is unclear. Deletions cut 5 bases from V and 5 bases from J, with 21 bases between. The CDR3 has 17 residues. In germline, CDR1 is SGHVS, CDR2 FNYEAQ. CDR3 sequence: CASSPPLVSILTGELFF. The DNA of the CDR3 is TGTGCCAGCAGCCCCCCATTAGTTTCTATTCTAACCGGGGAGCTGTTTTTT. The full variable domain, rest sourced from reference TRBV7-6 and TRBJ2-2, is GAGVSQSPRYKVTKRGQDVALRCDPISGHVSLYWYRQALGQGPEFLTYFNYEAQQDKSGLPNDRFSAERPEGSISTLTIQRTEQRDSAMYRCASSPPLVSILTGELFFGEGSRLTVL.

The rearrangement uses TRBV10-2 and TRBJ2-7; 9 bases line up with TRBD2. CDR1 is WSHSY, CDR2 SAAADI, per germline. CDR3 length equals 14 residues. The J segment lost 3 bases and the V segment lost 0 bases, leaving 0 bases of the junction unmatched. Here the CDR3 reads CASSESSGSYEQYV. The DNA for the CDR3 is TGCGCCAGCAGTGAGTCTAGCGGGAGCTACGAGCAGTACGTC.

The chain uses TRBV20-1 and TRBJ1-1, with D hard to call. Germline V gene data show CDR1 as DFQATT and CDR2 as SNEGSKA (reference sequence). Deletions cut 0 bases from V and 7 bases from J, with 3 bases between. CDR3 size: 10 residues. DNA for the CDR3: TGCAGTGCTAGAGATAATGAAGCTTTCTTT. Its protein is CSARDNEAFF.

This chain links TRBV7-9 with TRBJ1-2; 9 nucleotides agree with TRBD1. Per germline, CDR1 SEHNR and CDR2 FQNEAQ (reference sequence). V gave up 5 bases and J gave up 5 bases; unmatched junction bases: 9. The CDR3 sequence is 15 residues long. The CDR3 DNA sequence: TGTGCCAGCAGCGTAACCGGGACAGGGACGTATGGCTACACCTTC. It encodes CASSVTGTGTYGYTF.

This chain links TRBV2 with TRBJ2-2; D gene ambiguous. V lost 3 bases and J lost 4, with 9 bases in between. From germline, CDR1 is SNHLY and CDR2 FYNNEI. The CDR3 totals 14 residues. The CDR3 DNA reads as TGTGCCAGCAGTGACCCCGAGCGCACCGGGGAGCTGTTTTTT. Residues: CASSDPERTGELFF.

This clone was seen once. This chain links TRBV9 with TRBJ1-1; D not resolved. The V and J ends lost 3 bases and 0 bases respectively, with 12 bases between them. Germline values: CDR1 SGDLS, CDR2 YYNGEE. The CDR3 extends over 15 amino acids. CDR3 DNA sequence: TGTGCCAGCAGCGACCTAACAGTTATGAACACTGAAGCTTTCTTT. This sequence encodes CASSDLTVMNTEAFF.

The rearrangement uses TRBV15 and TRBJ2-3; TRBD2 aligns across 10 bases. The CDR3 is 16 amino acids. Unmatched junction bases numbered 5, after V lost 3 bases and J lost 2 bases. Germline CDR1 is LNHNV and CDR2 is YYDKDF (reference sequence). CDR3 residues: CATSRDLAGDTDTQYF. CDR3 nucleotides: TGTGCCACCAGCAGGGACCTAGCGGGAGACACAGATACGCAGTATTTT.

The chain uses TRBV11-2 and TRBJ2-2; perhaps TRBD1 as D (5 bases). Germline V lookup: CDR1 SGHAT, CDR2 FQNNGV. V lost 7 bases and J lost 6, with 18 bases in between. The CDR3 runs 15 residues. The CDR3 sequence: CASTLPQGQAGELFF. In nucleotides, the CDR3 is TGTGCCAGCACCTTGCCCCAGGGCCAAGCCGGGGAGCTGTTTTTT. The complete variable domain, with remaining parts taken from reference TRBV11-2 and TRBJ2-2, reads EAGVAQSPRYKIIEKRQSVAFWCNPISGHATLYWYQQILGQGPKLLIQFQNNGVVDDSQLPKDRFSAERLKGVDSTLKIQPAKLEDSAVYLCASTLPQGQAGELFFGEGSRLTVL.

This clone was recorded once. The V call is TRBV25-1, the J call TRBJ1-2; D is unclear. The CDR3 extends over 13 amino acids. Germline loops: CDR1 MGHDK, CDR2 SYGVNS. V lost 3 bases and J lost 3, with 8 bases in between. DNA for the CDR3: TGTGCCAGCAGTGACAGGTGGGACTATGGCTACACCTTC. Translating gives CASSDRWDYGYTF.

The gene calls are TRBV6-6 and TRBJ1-2; 7 nucleotides match TRBD1. Germline CDR1 and CDR2: MNHNY and SVGAGI (reference sequence). V was pared by 10 bases and J by 2 bases, with 13 bases of the junction left unmatched. The CDR3 runs to 15 residues. The CDR3 DNA reads as TGTGCCACCAGACGGGACAGCTCTACAAACTATGGCTACACCTTC. It codes for CATRRDSSTNYGYTF.

This sequence joins TRBV7-9 and TRBJ2-5; D is unresolved. The DNA end favors TRBJ2-7, so the J call may be wrong. Germline CDR1 and CDR2: SEHNR and FQNEAQ (reference sequence). The CDR3 is 14 residues long. The CDR3 loop is CASSLGVLTYEQYF. CDR3 coding DNA: TGTGCCAGCAGCTTAGGTGTCCTTACCTACGAGCAGTACTTC.

The chain joins TRBV19 to TRBJ2-7, with D possibly TRBD2 on 7 matching bases. The CDR3 spans 16 residues. V dropped 6 bases and J dropped 4 bases, with 22 bases sitting between them. Germline values: CDR1 LNHDA, CDR2 SQIVND (reference sequence). The CDR3 here is CASRGGGHSVFYEQYV. The CDR3 bases are TGTGCCAGTAGAGGGGGGGGCCACAGCGTGTTTTACGAGCAGTACGTC.

This clone has just one count. The chain employs TRBV9 and TRBJ1-1; possible D gene TRBD1, 5 bases. CDR1 is SGDLS, CDR2 YYNGEE, per germline. Trimming shortened V by 4 bases and J by 1 base, and 14 bases separated the two germline ends. This CDR3 is 15 amino acids long. The CDR3 spells CASSPQVTANTEAFF. In DNA, the CDR3 is TGTGCCAGCAGCCCCCAGGTGACAGCGAACACTGAAGCTTTCTTT.

The chain employs TRBV6-6 and TRBJ2-3, with TRBD2 matching over 7 bases. The CDR3 is 16 residues long. V gave up 0 bases and J gave up 0 bases; unmatched junction bases: 3. CDR1 MNHNY and CDR2 SVGAGI come from the germline V gene (reference sequence). CDR3 sequence reads: CASSYSRRESTDTQYF. In DNA form, the CDR3 reads TGTGCCAGCAGTTACTCTAGGCGGGAGAGCACAGATACGCAGTATTTT.

The rearrangement joins TRBV7-2 to TRBJ2-4, with a possible D match to TRBD1 (5 bases). The germline V and J ends were trimmed by 2 bases and 1 base, with 6 bases remaining between them. The CDR3 spans 14 residues. In germline, CDR1 is SGHTA, CDR2 FQGNSA. The CDR3 bases are TGTGCCAGCAGCTTACAGGGTGCCAAAAACATTCAGTACTTC. Amino acids: CASSLQGAKNIQYF.

This clone showed up just a few times. The chain employs TRBV7-2 and TRBJ2-2, with D possibly being TRBD1 (5 bases). CDR1 SGHTA and CDR2 FQGNSA come from the germline V gene. V was shortened by 4 bases and J by 0 bases, with 9 bases between the two germline ends. The CDR3 is made up of 15 amino acids. CDR3 sequence: CASSSQGTNTGELFF. CDR3 DNA sequence: TGTGCCAGCAGCTCCCAGGGTACGAACACCGGGGAGCTGTTTTTT.

This clone was detected only once. This chain connects TRBV29-1 to TRBJ2-1; D might be TRBD1 (5 bases). The V end was cut by 2 bases, the J end by 11 bases, with 16 bases between. This CDR3 is 13 amino acids long. Germline CDR1 is SQVTM and CDR2 is ANQGSEA. The CDR3 here is CSVEFPQQDKQFF. CDR3 nucleotide sequence: TGCAGCGTTGAATTCCCCCAACAGGACAAGCAGTTCTTC.

In its sample, this clone was seen a few times. This sequence joins TRBV4-1 and TRBJ1-3; 10 bases are a match to TRBD1. The CDR3 has 17 amino acids. Germline V gene sequence: CDR1 MGHRA, CDR2 YSYEKL. V trimming: 0 bases; J trimming: 3 bases; junction bases outside the gene matches: 5. For the CDR3, the DNA is TGCGCCAGCAGCCAAGATTCGACAGGGGGCATTGGAAACACCATATATTTT. It yields the protein CASSQDSTGGIGNTIYF.

The genes are TRBV6-6 and TRBJ2-1; 7 bases match TRBD2. With 2 bases clipped from V and 7 bases from J, the junction kept 11 bases outside the gene matches. The CDR3 length is 16 residues. CDR1 MNHNY and CDR2 SVGAGI come from the germline V gene (reference sequence). The CDR3 DNA follows: TGTGCCAGCAGTTACCAAGCGGGATTTTCTAAGAATGAGCAGTTCTTC. Protein sequence: CASSYQAGFSKNEQFF.

This clone was seen more than once but under ten times. The gene calls are TRBV12-5 and TRBJ2-3; 9 bases are a match to TRBD1. The germline V gene has CDR1 LGHNT and CDR2 FRNRAP. The V segment lost 4 bases and the J segment 3 bases; nucleotides outside the gene matches: 5. This CDR3 region has 15 residues. The CDR3: CASGSGTGSTDTQYF. The DNA for the CDR3 is TGTGCTAGTGGTTCCGGGACAGGGAGTACAGATACGCAGTATTTT.

The chain has TRBV5-1 and TRBJ1-2, with D possibly being TRBD1 (5 bases). Germline-derived CDR1 and CDR2 are SGHRS and YFSETQ. The V gene lost 0 bases and the J gene lost 0 bases, with 12 bases spanning the gap. The CDR3 runs to 16 residues. The CDR3 loop reads CASSLVSDRTNYGYTF. The CDR3 region has the DNA TGCGCCAGCAGCTTGGTTTCAGACAGAACTAACTATGGCTACACCTTC.